The following is a T cell receptor (beta chain) sequence with its context. Its specificity is unknown. With 4 bases removed from V and 3 bases from J, the gap between germline ends came to 12 bases. The CDR3 sequence is 14 residues long. CDR1 and CDR2 (germline): MGHRA, YSYEKL. This sample is part of a study of OX40 agonist ivuxolimab in advanced cancers. Study conclusions and caveats: At doses 0.1 to 3.0 mg/kg, CD4+ and CD8+ clones expanded.

TCRdb keeps only in-frame clones here, not all; method: immunoSEQ multiplex PCR. Of about 47,000 clones in the sample, about 88% were seen once. Sequencing was performed on CD4+ or CD8+ T cells sorted from blood, taken in a trial of the OX40 agonist ivuxolimab. This receptor was identified in an adult with an advanced solid tumor such as melanoma, head and neck, liver or kidney cancer. The chain links TRBV4-1 to TRBJ1-1; D unclear. DNA for the CDR3: TGCGCCAGCAGCCGCCCCGGGAGCCACACTGAAGCTTTCTTT. Protein product: CASSRPGSHTEAFF.